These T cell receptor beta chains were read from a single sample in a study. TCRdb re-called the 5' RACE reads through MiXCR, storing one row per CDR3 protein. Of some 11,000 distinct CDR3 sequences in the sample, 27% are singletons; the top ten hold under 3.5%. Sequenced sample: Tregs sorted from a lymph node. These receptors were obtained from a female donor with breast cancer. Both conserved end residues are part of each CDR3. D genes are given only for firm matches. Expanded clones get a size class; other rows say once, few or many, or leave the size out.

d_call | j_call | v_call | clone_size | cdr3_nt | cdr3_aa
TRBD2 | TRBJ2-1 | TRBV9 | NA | TGTGCCAGCAGCTCCAGCGGGAACATATACAATGAGCAGTTCTTC | CASSSSGNIYNEQFF
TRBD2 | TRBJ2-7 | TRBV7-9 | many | TGTGCCAGCAGCGGACCGGGACTAGCCGCCGCGGAGAACGAGCAGTACTTC | CASSGPGLAAAENEQYF
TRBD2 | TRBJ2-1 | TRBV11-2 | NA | TGTGCCAGCAGCCCAAGATGGACTAGCGGAAGCTCCTACAATGAGCAGTTCTTC | CASSPRWTSGSSYNEQFF
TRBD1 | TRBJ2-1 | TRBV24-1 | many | TGTGCCACCGGGACAGGGTATAATGAGCAGTTCTTC | CATGTGYNEQFF
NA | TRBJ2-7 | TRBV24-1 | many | TGTGCCACCAGTGATTTCCATTGCCGACAGCGAGATTACTACGAGCAGTACTTC | CATSDFHCRQRDYYEQYF
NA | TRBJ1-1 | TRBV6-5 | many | TGTGCCAGCAGTCGAGACAGCCTATCCACTGAAGCTTTCTTT | CASSRDSLSTEAFF
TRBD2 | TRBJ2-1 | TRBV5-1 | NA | TGCGCCGGCAGCTTGTCCAGCGGGGCCTACAATGAGCAGTTCTTC | CAGSLSSGAYNEQFF
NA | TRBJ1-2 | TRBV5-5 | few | TGTGCCAGCAGCTTTCAGGGATTTAGCTATGGCTACACCTTC | CASSFQGFSYGYTF
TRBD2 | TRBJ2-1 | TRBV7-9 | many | TGTGCCAGCACGAAAGGGACTAGCGGGAGGAATGAGCAGTTCTTC | CASTKGTSGRNEQFF
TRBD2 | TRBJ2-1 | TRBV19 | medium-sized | TGTGCCAGTAGTATATGGGGGGGCTCCTACAATGAGCAGTTCTTC | CASSIWGGSYNEQFF
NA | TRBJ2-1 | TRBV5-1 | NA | TGCGCCAGCAGCTTGGGCGGCGGTCCCTACAATGAGCAGTTCTTC | CASSLGGGPYNEQFF
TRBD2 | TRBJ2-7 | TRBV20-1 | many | TGCAGTGCAGGACTAGCGGGAGGGCCGTCCGAGCAGTACTTC | CSAGLAGGPSEQYF
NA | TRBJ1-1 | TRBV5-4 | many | TGTGCCAGCAGCTTGCAACCACCGCAACCGACCTTT | CASSLQPPQPTF
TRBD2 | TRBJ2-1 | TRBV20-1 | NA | TGCAGTGCCCCTCAAAGGACTAGCGTTCTCGCCTACAATGAGCAGTCCTTC | CSAPQRTSVLAYNEQSF
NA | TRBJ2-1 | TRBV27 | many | TGTGCCAGCAGTCCCGACACCACGAGCTCCTACAATGAGCAGTTCTTC | CASSPDTTSSYNEQFF
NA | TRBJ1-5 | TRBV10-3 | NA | TGTGCCATCAGTGAGGGTCTGAAGCCCCAGCATTTT | CAISEGLKPQHF
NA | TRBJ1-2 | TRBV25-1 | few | TGTGCCAGCACCGGAGCCGGGACCGAATATGGCTACACCTTC | CASTGAGTEYGYTF
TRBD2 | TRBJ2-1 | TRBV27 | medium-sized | TGTGCCAGTTCGGGACTAGCGGGAGGGGAGCAGTTCTTC | CASSGLAGGEQFF
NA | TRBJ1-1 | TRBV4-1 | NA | TGCGCCAGCAGCCAAGTCCGGCTAGCGGGAGACTACGAGCAGTACACTGAAGCTTTCTTT | CASSQVRLAGDYEQYTEAFF
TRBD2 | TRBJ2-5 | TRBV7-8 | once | TGTGCCAGCAGCTCCGGGACTAGAGGAAGGCAGACCCAGTACTTC | CASSSGTRGRQTQYF
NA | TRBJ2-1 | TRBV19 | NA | TGTGCCAGTAGTATCGGGTCCATAGACAGGTTCTACAATGAGCAGTTCTTC | CASSIGSIDRFYNEQFF
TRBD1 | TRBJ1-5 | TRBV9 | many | TGTGCCAGCAGCGTAGGGACAGGGGGTCAGCCCCAGCATTTT | CASSVGTGGQPQHF
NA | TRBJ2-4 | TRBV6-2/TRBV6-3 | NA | TGTGCCAGCAGACAAGGGACCGAAAGTGGGATAAACATTCAGTACTTC | CASRQGTESGINIQYF
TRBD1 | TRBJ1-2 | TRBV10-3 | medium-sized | TGTGCCATCAGAAATTCCGGGACAGGGACATCTGGCTACACCTTC | CAIRNSGTGTSGYTF
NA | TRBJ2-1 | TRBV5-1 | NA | TGCGCCAGCAGCTGGGCGCAGGGGAGGAATGAGCAGTTCTTC | CASSWAQGRNEQFF
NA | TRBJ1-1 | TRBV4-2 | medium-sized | TGTGCCAGCAGCCAAGATACGCCTGAGGAAGCTTTCTTT | CASSQDTPEEAFF
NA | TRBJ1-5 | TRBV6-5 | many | TGTGCCAGCAGTTACTTCGACACCAATCAGCCCCAGCATTTT | CASSYFDTNQPQHF
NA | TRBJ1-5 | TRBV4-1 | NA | TGCGCCAGCAGCCAATTCGGCCAGGCGAGAGAAGCCCAGCATTTT | CASSQFGQAREAQHF
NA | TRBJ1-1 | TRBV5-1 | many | TGCGCCAGCAGCTCAGGCTTTATGAACACTGAAGCTTTCTTT | CASSSGFMNTEAFF
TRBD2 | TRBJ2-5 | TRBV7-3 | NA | TGTGCCAGCAGCCCGGGAGGGCGAGGAGAGACCCAGTACTTC | CASSPGGRGETQYF
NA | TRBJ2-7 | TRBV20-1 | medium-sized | TGCAGTGCTAGACTAGGGCTCCTTGGGTACTTC | CSARLGLLGYF
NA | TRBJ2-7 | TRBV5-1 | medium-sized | TGCGCCAGCAGCTTGAATCTTGCTAGCGCAACCTACGAGCAGTACTTC | CASSLNLASATYEQYF
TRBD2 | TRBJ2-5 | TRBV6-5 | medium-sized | TGTGCCAGCAGTTACTCTTCTAGCGGCCCCCCCGAGGAGCAGTACTTC | CASSYSSSGPPEEQYF
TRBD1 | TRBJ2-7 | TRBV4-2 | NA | TGTGCCAGCAGCCAAGATTCGGGCCTTAGGGACAGGTTGTCCTACGAGCAGTACTTC | CASSQDSGLRDRLSYEQYF
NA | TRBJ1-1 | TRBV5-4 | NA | TGTGCCAGCAGCTTGGCCGGGTTAGGCAACACTGAAGCTTTCTTT | CASSLAGLGNTEAFF
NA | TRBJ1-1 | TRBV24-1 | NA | TGTGCCACCCGCTCGACGCGGGGCCGGACTGAAGCTTTCTTT | CATRSTRGRTEAFF
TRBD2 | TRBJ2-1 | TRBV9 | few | TGTGCCAGCAGCGTAGATGGGGGAGGGGACGCTGTCTACAATGAGCAGTTCTTC | CASSVDGGGDAVYNEQFF
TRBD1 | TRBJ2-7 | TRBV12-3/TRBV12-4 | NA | TGTGCCAGCACCACAGGGGACAACCTGTTGTCTACCTACGAGCAGTACTTC | CASTTGDNLLSTYEQYF
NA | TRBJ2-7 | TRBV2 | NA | TGTGCCAGCAGGCGGGATTACGAGCAGTACTTC | CASRRDYEQYF
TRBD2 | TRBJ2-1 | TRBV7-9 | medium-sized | TGTGCCAGCAGCTACGGGAGGGCCGGGAATGAGCAGTTCTTC | CASSYGRAGNEQFF
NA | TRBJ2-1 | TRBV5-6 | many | TGTGCCAGCAGCTTTGGTGGGGCCCGCTCCTACAATGAGCAGTTCTTC | CASSFGGARSYNEQFF
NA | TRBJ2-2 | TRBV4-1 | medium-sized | TGCGCCAGCAGCCTTTTGGGACCCCCCGGCGGGGAGCTGTTTTTT | CASSLLGPPGGELFF
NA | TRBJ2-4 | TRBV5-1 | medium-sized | TGCGCCAGCAGATCAAAAAACATTCAGTACTTC | CASRSKNIQYF
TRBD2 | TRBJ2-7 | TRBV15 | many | TGTGCCACCAGCAGGACTAGCGGGACCTACGAGCAGTACTTC | CATSRTSGTYEQYF
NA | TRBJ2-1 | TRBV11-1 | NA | TGTGCCAGCAGCTTAGAGGTCACCGGATCCTACAATGAGCAGCTCTTC | CASSLEVTGSYNEQLF
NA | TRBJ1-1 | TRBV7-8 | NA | TGTGCCAGCAGACACTCAACGGGGGCGGCAGCTTTCTTT | CASRHSTGAAAFF
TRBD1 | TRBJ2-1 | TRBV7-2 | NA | TGTGCCAGCAGCCTGGGACAGAGGTACTACAATGAGCAGTTCTTC | CASSLGQRYYNEQFF
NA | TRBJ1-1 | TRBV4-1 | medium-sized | TGCGCCAGCAGCCAAGATTTGGCGAACACTGAAGCTTTCTTT | CASSQDLANTEAFF
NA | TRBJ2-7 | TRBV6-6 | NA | TGTGCCAGCAGTGCGGGACAGATGGTCTACGAGCAGTACTTC | CASSAGQMVYEQYF
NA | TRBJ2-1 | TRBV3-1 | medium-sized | TGTGCCAGCAGCCAAGTCGGGCCACACAATGAGCAGTTCTTC | CASSQVGPHNEQFF
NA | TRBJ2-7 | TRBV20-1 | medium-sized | TGCAGTGCTAGAGATTCCCAGGGGGGGTACGAGCAGTACTTC | CSARDSQGGYEQYF
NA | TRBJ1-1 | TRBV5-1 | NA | TGCGCCAGCAGGAGTCCAGCCATGAACACTGAAGCCTTCTTT | CASRSPAMNTEAFF
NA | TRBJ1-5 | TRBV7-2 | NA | TGTGCCAGCAGCTCAGGAACGGCCATCCAGCCCCAGCATTTT | CASSSGTAIQPQHF
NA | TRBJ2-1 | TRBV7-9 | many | TGTGCCAGCAGCGCCAGTAGCAGGGTGGTCAATGAGCAGTTCTTC | CASSASSRVVNEQFF
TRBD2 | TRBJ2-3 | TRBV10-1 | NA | TGCGCCAGCAGTGACAAGGGCGGGAGGGCCACAGATACGCAGTATTTT | CASSDKGGRATDTQYF
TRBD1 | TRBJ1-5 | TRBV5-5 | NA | TGTGCCAGCAGCCCGGACAGGTATCAGCCCCAGCATTTT | CASSPDRYQPQHF
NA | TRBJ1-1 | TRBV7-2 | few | TGTGCCAGCAGCGGCTACAACACTGAAGCTTTTTTT | CASSGYNTEAFF
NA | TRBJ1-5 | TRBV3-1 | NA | TGTGCCAGCAGCCAACGCGATGGTCAGCCCCAGCATTTT | CASSQRDGQPQHF
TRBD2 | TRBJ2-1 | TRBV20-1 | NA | TGCAGTGCTAGGGATCAGAGACTAGCGCGATACAATGAGCAGTTCTTC | CSARDQRLARYNEQFF
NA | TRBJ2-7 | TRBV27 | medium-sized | TGTGCCAGCAGTTTAGGACTTACCTACGAGCAGTACTTC | CASSLGLTYEQYF